The 6 T cell receptor beta chains presented below share a single source sample, sequenced in a study of blood T cell repertoires in COVID-19 (dated by TCRdb to 2018 to 2020). The library came from the immunoSEQ multiplex PCR assay. TCRdb took over this immuneACCESS table, retaining in-frame rearrangements with V and J assigned. Such tables are incomplete; in checked studies, under half of the missing clones stem from an unresolved V gene, and the remainder is unexplained. Counted in this sample were fewer than 150,000 clones; 84% of them appeared once. The ten largest account for approximately 9% of the sample. Sequenced input: peripheral blood. These receptors all stem from a woman older than 75 in a cohort sampled during active or convalescent COVID-19.

V is TRBV28 and J is TRBJ2-4, with 9 positions matching TRBD2. CDR3 length: 16 amino acids. Germline V gives CDR1 MDHEN, CDR2 SYDVKM. The junction had 1 base not matched to a gene; V was cut back by 0 bases and J by 1 base. CDR3 DNA: TGTGCCAGCAGTTTATGGGCGGGGGGGGCCAAAAACATTCAGTACTTC. Translation gives CASSLWAGGAKNIQYF.

This chain uses TRBV5-4 with TRBJ2-2; TRBD1 matches at 8 bases. Germline lookup yields CDR1 SGHNT and CDR2 YYREEE (reference sequence). Germline trimming cut 4 bases from V and 7 bases from J; bases unmatched to any gene: 12. The CDR3 extends over 16 amino acids. The CDR3 coding sequence is TGTGCCAGCAGCCCAGCGGGCAGGGGGCTCGGCGGGGAGCTGTTTTTT. Protein product: CASSPAGRGLGGELFF.

Comment on this clone: The germline gene is not matched at one end of the junction; a read error may be the cause. The chain links TRBV6-5 to TRBJ2-5; maybe TRBD2 (6 bases). Germline V gene sequence: CDR1 MNHEY, CDR2 SVGAGI. The CDR3 is 11 amino acids. In nucleotides, the CDR3 is TGCGCGGGACGTGAAGAAGAGACCCAGTACTTC. This translates into CAGREEETQYF.

This clone was seen a single time. This chain uses TRBV12-3 or TRBV12-4 with TRBJ2-7; no firm D call. The CDR3 has 11 amino acids. The ends were cut back, 4 bases at V and 1 base at J, with 2 bases in the middle. CDR3 bases: TGTGCCAGCAGTTCATCCTACGAGCAGTACTTC. Translated, it gives CASSSSYEQYF.

The chain links TRBV12-3 or TRBV12-4 to TRBJ1-5; no clear D. CDR3 length: 12 amino acids. The V end was cut by 6 bases, the J end by 3 bases, with 6 bases between. The CDR3 DNA follows: TGTGCCAGCAGCTCTTACAATCAGCCCCAGCATTTT. It specifies CASSSYNQPQHF.

This chain links TRBV7-2 with TRBJ1-6; 7 bases fit TRBD1. V lost 1 base to trimming and J lost 7 bases; unmatched junction nucleotides: 10. Germline V gene lookup returns CDR1 SGHTA and CDR2 FQGNSA. The CDR3 covers 17 residues. The CDR3 DNA follows: TGTGCCAGCAGCTTAGGAAGACCGGGACAGTACAATTCACCCCTCCACTTT. This encodes CASSLGRPGQYNSPLHF.